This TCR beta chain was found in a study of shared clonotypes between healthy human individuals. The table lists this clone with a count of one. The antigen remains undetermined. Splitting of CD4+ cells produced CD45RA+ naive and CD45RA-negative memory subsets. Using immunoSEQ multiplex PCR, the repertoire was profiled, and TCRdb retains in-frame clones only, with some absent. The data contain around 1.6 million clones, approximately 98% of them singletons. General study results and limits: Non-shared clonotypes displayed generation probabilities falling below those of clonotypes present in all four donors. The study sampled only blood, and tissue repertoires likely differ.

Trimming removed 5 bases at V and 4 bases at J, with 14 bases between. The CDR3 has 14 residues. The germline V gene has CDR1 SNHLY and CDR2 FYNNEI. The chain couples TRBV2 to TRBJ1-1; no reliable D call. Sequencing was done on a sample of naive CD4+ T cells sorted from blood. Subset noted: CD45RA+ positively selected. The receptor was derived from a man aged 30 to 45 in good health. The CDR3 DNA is TGTGCCAGCAGTTATTTAATGAGTCCCACTGAAGCTTTCTTT. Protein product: CASSYLMSPTEAFF. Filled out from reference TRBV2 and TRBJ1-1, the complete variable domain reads EPEVTQTPSHQVTQMGQEVILRCVPISNHLYFYWYRQILGQKVEFLVSFYNNEISEKSEIFDDQFSVERPDGSNFTLKIRSTKLEDSAMYFCASSYLMSPTEAFFGQGTRLTVV.